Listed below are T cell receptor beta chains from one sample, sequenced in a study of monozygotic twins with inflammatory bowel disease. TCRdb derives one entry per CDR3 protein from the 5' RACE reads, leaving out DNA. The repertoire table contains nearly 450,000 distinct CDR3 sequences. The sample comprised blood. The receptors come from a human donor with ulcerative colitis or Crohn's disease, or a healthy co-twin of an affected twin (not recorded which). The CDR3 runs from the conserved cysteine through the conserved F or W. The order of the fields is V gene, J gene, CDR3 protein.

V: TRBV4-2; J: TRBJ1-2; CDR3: CASSGRTGFVIYGYTF
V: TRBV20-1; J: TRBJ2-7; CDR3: CSARDLREQYF
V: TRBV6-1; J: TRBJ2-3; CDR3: CASKQSGQGADTQYF
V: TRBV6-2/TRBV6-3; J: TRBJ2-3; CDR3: CASRAGANTDTQYF
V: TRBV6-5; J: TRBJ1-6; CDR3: CASSDRGNSPLHF
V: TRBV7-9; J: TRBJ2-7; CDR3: CASSYQGYEQYF
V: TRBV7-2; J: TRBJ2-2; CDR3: CASSFSSGTANTGELFF
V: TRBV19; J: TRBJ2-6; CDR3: CASRGLYSSGANVLTF
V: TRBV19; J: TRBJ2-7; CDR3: CASSREAGGVYEQYF
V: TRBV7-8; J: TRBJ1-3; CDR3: CASSLLEGGRNTIYF